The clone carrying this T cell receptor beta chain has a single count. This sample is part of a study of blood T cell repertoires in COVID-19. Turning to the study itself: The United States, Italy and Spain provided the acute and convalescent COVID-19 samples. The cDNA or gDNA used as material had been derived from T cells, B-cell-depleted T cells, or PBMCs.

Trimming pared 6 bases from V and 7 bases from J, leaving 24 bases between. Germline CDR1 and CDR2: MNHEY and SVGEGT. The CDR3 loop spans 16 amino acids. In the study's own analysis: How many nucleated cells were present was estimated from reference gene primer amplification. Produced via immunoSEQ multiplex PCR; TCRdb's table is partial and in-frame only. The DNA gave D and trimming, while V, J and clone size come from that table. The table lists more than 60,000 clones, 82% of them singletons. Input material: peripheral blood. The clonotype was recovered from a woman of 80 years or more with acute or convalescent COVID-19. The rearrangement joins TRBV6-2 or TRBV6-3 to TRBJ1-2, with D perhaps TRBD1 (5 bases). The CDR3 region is CASSLGRRARSGGYTF. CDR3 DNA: TGTGCCAGCAGCCTAGGTCGCAGGGCCCGTAGTGGTGGCTACACCTTC.